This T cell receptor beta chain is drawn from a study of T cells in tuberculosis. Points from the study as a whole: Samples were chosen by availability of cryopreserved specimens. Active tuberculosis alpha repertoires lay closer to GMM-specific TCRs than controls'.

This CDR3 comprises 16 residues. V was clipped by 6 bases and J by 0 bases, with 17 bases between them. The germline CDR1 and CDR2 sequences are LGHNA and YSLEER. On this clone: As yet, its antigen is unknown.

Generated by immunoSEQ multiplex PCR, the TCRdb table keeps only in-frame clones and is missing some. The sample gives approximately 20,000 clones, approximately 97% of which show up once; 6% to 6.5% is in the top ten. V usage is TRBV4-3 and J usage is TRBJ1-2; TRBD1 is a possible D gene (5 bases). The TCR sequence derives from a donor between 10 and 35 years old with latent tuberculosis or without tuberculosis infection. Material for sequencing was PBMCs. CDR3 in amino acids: CASRVSGIGANYGYTF. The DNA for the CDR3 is TGCGCCAGCAGAGTGTCAGGGATTGGGGCTAACTATGGCTACACCTTC.